The 25 T cell receptor beta chains below all came from one sample that was sequenced in a study of blood T cell repertoires in COVID-19. Profiled with immunoSEQ multiplex PCR; TCRdb holds only in-frame clones, not every one. The repertoire holds roughly 290,000 clones, with about 93% as singletons. Specimen: peripheral blood. Receptor source: a woman younger than 45 with COVID-19, enrolled during active disease.

The chain uses TRBV5-1 and TRBJ2-5, with D hard to call. The ends were cut back, 0 bases at V and 2 bases at J, with 11 bases in the middle. CDR1 and CDR2 (germline): SGHRS, YFSETQ. There are 15 residues in the CDR3. The CDR3 sequence is CASSLEAQEQETQYF. In DNA, the CDR3 is TGCGCCAGCAGCTTGGAAGCCCAGGAACAAGAGACCCAGTACTTC. The complete variable domain, with remaining parts taken from reference TRBV5-1 and TRBJ2-5, reads KAGVTQTPRYLIKTRGQQVTLSCSPISGHRSVSWYQQTPGQGLQFLFEYFSETQRNKGNFPGRFSGRQFSNSRSEMNVSTLELGDSALYLCASSLEAQEQETQYFGPGTRLLVL.

The sample holds one count of this clone. The chain uses TRBV2 and TRBJ2-1; 8 bases align to TRBD2. Germline values: CDR1 SNHLY, CDR2 FYNNEI. Trimming cost V 3 bases and J 6 bases; bases outside gene matches: 7. The CDR3 covers 15 residues. CDR3 protein: CASSESSGPLNEQFF. For the CDR3, the DNA is TGTGCCAGCAGTGAGTCTAGCGGGCCGCTCAATGAGCAGTTCTTC.

The CDR3 sequence is CASSFRREGYEQYF. Written as DNA, the CDR3 is TGTGCCAGCAGCTTTCGAAGGGAGGGATACGAGCAGTACTTC. The chain employs TRBV7-9 and TRBJ2-7; 7 bases map to TRBD2. The length of the CDR3 is 14 residues. In germline, CDR1 is SEHNR, CDR2 FQNEAQ (reference sequence). Germline trimming cut 3 bases from V and 4 bases from J; bases unmatched to any gene: 6.

The chain employs TRBV6-4 and TRBJ2-6; a possible D gene is TRBD2 (6 bases). The CDR3 loop spans 15 amino acids. V lost 6 bases to trimming and J lost 4 bases, with 13 bases between them. From germline, CDR1 is MRHNA and CDR2 SNTAGT. The CDR3 nucleotides are TGTGCCAGCAGCGACGTAGCGGACGGGGCCAACGTCCTGACTTTC. This translates into CASSDVADGANVLTF.

The J gene is TRBJ1-2, the V gene TRBV5-1; weak D call: TRBD1 (6 bases). Trimming shortened V by 0 bases and J by 4 bases, and 10 bases separated the two germline ends. The CDR3 loop spans 14 amino acids. CDR1 is SGHRS and CDR2 is YFSETQ in the germline V gene. CDR3 amino acids: CASSLVQTGYGYTF. In DNA, the CDR3 is TGCGCCAGCAGCTTGGTACAGACAGGCTATGGCTACACCTTC. Combining the CDR3 with reference TRBV5-1 and TRBJ1-2 gives the whole variable domain KAGVTQTPRYLIKTRGQQVTLSCSPISGHRSVSWYQQTPGQGLQFLFEYFSETQRNKGNFPGRFSGRQFSNSRSEMNVSTLELGDSALYLCASSLVQTGYGYTFGSGTRLTVV.

This clone was counted once. The chain's CDR3 is CASSLGTGPKWGNSPLHF. CDR3 nucleotide sequence: TGTGCCAGCAGTTTAGGGACAGGTCCTAAGTGGGGTAATTCACCCCTCCACTTT. This chain connects TRBV28 to TRBJ1-6; 8 bases line up with TRBD1. There are 18 residues in the CDR3. Trimming at V came to 2 bases and at J to 6 bases, leaving 12 bases not matched to a gene. Germline-derived CDR1 and CDR2 are MDHEN and SYDVKM.

This chain connects TRBV15 to TRBJ1-2; TRBD1 matches at 8 bases. J was trimmed by 7 bases and V by 4 bases; bases with no gene match: 11. Looked up from germline, CDR1 is LNHNV and CDR2 is YYDKDF (reference sequence). There are 15 residues in the CDR3. CDR3 loop: CATSMPRQGSGGYTF. The DNA of the CDR3 is TGTGCCACCAGCATGCCGAGACAGGGGAGTGGTGGCTACACCTTC.

This chain's CDR3 is CASSNQYYGYTF. For the CDR3, the DNA is TGTGCCAGTAGTAATCAGTACTATGGCTACACCTTC. This chain uses TRBV19 with TRBJ1-2; the D is unclear. Germline V gene lookup returns CDR1 LNHDA and CDR2 SQIVND (reference sequence). The CDR3 spans 12 residues. Trimming removed 4 bases from V and 3 bases from J, with 6 bases in between. The whole variable domain, remainder taken from reference TRBV19 and TRBJ1-2, is DGGITQSPKYLFRKEGQNVTLSCEQNLNHDAMYWYRQDPGQGLRLIYYSQIVNDFQKGDIAEGYSVSREKKESFPLTVTSAQKNPTAFYLCASSNQYYGYTFGSGTRLTVV.

The chain joins TRBV18 to TRBJ2-1; 11 positions match TRBD1. Germline CDR1 is KGHSH and CDR2 is LQKENI. Trimming at V came to 3 bases and at J to 4 bases, leaving 5 bases not matched to a gene. The CDR3 consists of 16 residues. CDR3 sequence: CASSPTDRGQYNEQFF. In nucleotides, the CDR3 is TGTGCCAGCTCACCTACGGACAGGGGGCAATACAATGAGCAGTTCTTC.

The rearrangement joins TRBV5-4 to TRBJ2-3; 10 nucleotides agree with TRBD2. Trimming cost V 0 bases and J 4 bases; bases outside gene matches: 2. The germline V gene has CDR1 SGHNT and CDR2 YYREEE (reference sequence). This CDR3 has 15 residues. The CDR3 loop reads CASSLGGTSADTQYF. The CDR3 nucleotides are TGTGCCAGCAGCTTGGGTGGGACTAGCGCAGATACGCAGTATTTT.

The J gene is TRBJ2-7, the V gene TRBV11-2; TRBD2 might be the D (6 bases). V dropped 2 bases and J dropped 5 bases, with 22 bases sitting between them. The CDR3 contains 17 residues. Looked up from germline, CDR1 is SGHAT and CDR2 is FQNNGV. CDR3 protein: CASSLLYGTPEMDEQYF. CDR3 coding DNA: TGTGCCAGCAGCTTATTATACGGGACTCCCGAAATGGACGAGCAGTACTTC. The variable domain in full, with the rest retrieved from reference TRBV11-2 and TRBJ2-7, is EAGVAQSPRYKIIEKRQSVAFWCNPISGHATLYWYQQILGQGPKLLIQFQNNGVVDDSQLPKDRFSAERLKGVDSTLKIQPAKLEDSAVYLCASSLLYGTPEMDEQYFGPGTRLTVT.

The rearrangement uses TRBV5-4 and TRBJ2-7, with 8 bases fitting TRBD2. The CDR3 sequence is 14 residues long. The V segment lost 4 bases and the J segment 5 bases; nucleotides outside the gene matches: 8. CDR1 SGHNT and CDR2 YYREEE come from the germline V gene (reference sequence). The CDR3 DNA reads TGTGCCAGCAGCCCTAGCGGGCCGAGAAACGAGCAGTACTTC. Residues: CASSPSGPRNEQYF. Using reference TRBV5-4 and TRBJ2-7 for the parts outside the CDR3, the full variable domain is ETGVTQSPTHLIKTRGQQVTLRCSSQSGHNTVSWYQQALGQGPQFIFQYYREEENGRGNFPPRFSGLQFPNYSSELNVNALELDDSALYLCASSPSGPRNEQYFGPGTRLTVT.

The chain carries TRBV19 and TRBJ1-1; maybe TRBD1 (6 bases). With 3 bases removed from V and 10 bases from J, the gap between germline ends came to 15 bases. Per the germline V gene, CDR1 is LNHDA and CDR2 is SQIVND (reference sequence). The CDR3 sequence is 13 residues long. The CDR3 DNA is TGTGCCAGTAGTATCACCGGGACAATCGGAGCTTTCTTT. As protein: CASSITGTIGAFF.

This clone was observed a few times. The chain uses TRBV7-2 and TRBJ1-6, with D perhaps matching TRBD1 (6 bases). The CDR3 sequence is 16 residues long. Between the trimmed V and J ends, which lost 1 base and 7 bases, there was a span of 14 bases. Germline V gives CDR1 SGHTA, CDR2 FQGNSA. The CDR3 coding sequence is TGTGCCAGCAGCTTAGTGACAGGCGGCGGGAATTCACCCCTCCACTTT. Protein sequence: CASSLVTGGGNSPLHF.

V usage is TRBV30 and J usage is TRBJ2-7; the match to TRBD2 covers 8 bases. Germline CDR1 GTSNPN, CDR2 SVGIG (reference sequence). The junction had 7 bases not matched to a gene; V was cut back by 0 bases and J by 6 bases. The CDR3 spans 14 residues. CDR3: CAWSVYREGREQYF. The CDR3 DNA reads as TGTGCCTGGAGTGTATACCGGGAGGGCCGCGAGCAGTACTTC. The full variable domain, its missing parts supplied by reference TRBV30 and TRBJ2-7, is SQTIHQWPATLVQPVGSPLSLECTVEGTSNPNLYWYRQAAGRGLQLLFYSVGIGQISSEVPQNLSASRPQDRQFILSSKKLLLSDSGFYLCAWSVYREGREQYFGPGTRLTVT.

V usage is TRBV4-2 and J usage is TRBJ1-1, with 7 bases that match TRBD1. The CDR3 runs 16 residues. V was clipped by 1 base and J by 2 bases; unmatched bases: 7. Germline lookup yields CDR1 LGHNA and CDR2 YNFKEQ. CDR3 sequence reads: CASSQAGQAGNTEAFF. CDR3 sequence (DNA): TGTGCCAGCAGCCAAGCCGGACAGGCCGGAAACACTGAAGCTTTCTTT.

The chain couples TRBV6-5 to TRBJ2-7; TRBD1 is a possible D gene (6 bases). V lost 9 bases and J 3 bases, leaving 18 bases between the germline ends. Looked up from germline, CDR1 is MNHEY and CDR2 is SVGAGI. The CDR3 has 14 residues. CDR3 sequence: CASTPGHRGYEQYF. CDR3 DNA: TGTGCCAGTACACCGGGACACCGGGGCTACGAGCAGTACTTC.

This rearrangement joins TRBV18 to TRBJ1-5; 7 bases fit TRBD1. V was clipped by 5 bases and J by 5 bases; unmatched bases: 12. The CDR3 is 16 residues long. The germline V gene has CDR1 KGHSH and CDR2 LQKENI. The CDR3 reads CASSSLPGQSDQPQHF. The CDR3 DNA is TGTGCCAGCTCATCGCTTCCGGGACAGTCAGATCAGCCCCAGCATTTT.

CDR3 sequence reads: CASSESGGRGYTF. The DNA of the CDR3 is TGTGCCAGCAGTGAATCCGGGGGGCGAGGCTACACCTTC. This chain links TRBV25-1 with TRBJ1-2, with D possibly matching TRBD1 (6 bases). Trimming took off 1 base at V and 8 bases at J, with 11 bases between the two ends. Germline V lookup: CDR1 MGHDK, CDR2 SYGVNS. The CDR3 is 13 amino acids.

The CDR3 nucleotides are TGTGCCAGCAGCTTAAGCGCGACTAGCGGGATCTTGTATGAGCAGTTCTTC. This encodes CASSLSATSGILYEQFF. This chain links TRBV7-2 with TRBJ2-1, with 11 bases lining up with TRBD2. Germline V lookup: CDR1 SGHTA, CDR2 FQGNSA. Trimming took 2 bases from V and 8 from J; bases not matched to a gene: 11. CDR3 length: 17 residues.

This chain uses TRBV23-1 with TRBJ2-4; 10 bases match TRBD1. TRBV23-1 is treated as an ORF (open reading frame) with a function not yet certain. After removal of 0 bases from V and 0 bases from J, the junction contained 5 bases not matched to a gene. This CDR3 is 18 amino acids long. The CDR3 region is CASSQSSWTGGAKNIQYF. CDR3 nucleotide sequence: TGCGCCAGCAGTCAATCGAGCTGGACAGGGGGAGCCAAAAACATTCAGTACTTC.

The V and J genes are TRBV10-3 and TRBJ2-2; TRBD2 matches 12 bases. CDR3 length: 17 amino acids. The V and J ends lost 3 bases and 1 base, in that order; junction bases with no gene match: 3. Germline V lookup: CDR1 ENHRY, CDR2 SYGVKD. CDR3 coding DNA: TGTGCCATCAGTGAAACGGGACTAGCGGGGAACACCGGGGAGCTGTTTTTT. As protein: CAISETGLAGNTGELFF.

Regarding this clone: At the DNA level, this CDR3 is encoded by other sequences in the same sample as well. This chain joins TRBV6-5 and TRBJ2-7, with TRBD1 matching over 7 bases. The trim removed 5 bases at V and 4 bases at J, leaving 5 bases unmatched. The germline V gene has CDR1 MNHEY and CDR2 SVGAGI. The CDR3 totals 13 residues. CDR3 amino acids: CASSPGQTYEQYF. CDR3 DNA sequence: TGTGCCAGCAGTCCGGGACAGACTTACGAGCAGTACTTC.

V is TRBV6-1 and J is TRBJ1-5; D might be TRBD1 (5 bases). The ends were cut back, 1 base at V and 2 bases at J, with 9 bases in the middle. Germline V gives CDR1 MNHNS, CDR2 SASEGT. The CDR3 runs 15 residues. CDR3 sequence: CASSEDGGGNQPQHF. The DNA for the CDR3 is TGTGCCAGCAGTGAAGACGGGGGTGGCAATCAGCCCCAGCATTTT.

This chain connects TRBV4-1 to TRBJ2-3; D is unresolved. The germline V gene has CDR1 MGHRA and CDR2 YSYEKL. Trimming took 1 base from V and 5 from J, leaving 13 bases between them. This CDR3 has 15 amino acids. The CDR3 region has the DNA TGCGCCAGCAGCCAAGGGGCCCGTTTTAGAGATACGCAGTATTTT. It codes for CASSQGARFRDTQYF.